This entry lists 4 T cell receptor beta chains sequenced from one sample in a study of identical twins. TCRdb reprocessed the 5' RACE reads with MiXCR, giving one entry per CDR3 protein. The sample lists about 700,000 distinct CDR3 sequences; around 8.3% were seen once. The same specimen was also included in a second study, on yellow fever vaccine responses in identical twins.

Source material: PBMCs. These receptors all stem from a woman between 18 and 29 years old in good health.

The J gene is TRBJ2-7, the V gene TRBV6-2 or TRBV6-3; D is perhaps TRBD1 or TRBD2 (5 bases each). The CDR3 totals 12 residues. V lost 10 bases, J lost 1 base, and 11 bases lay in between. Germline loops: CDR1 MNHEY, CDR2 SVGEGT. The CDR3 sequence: CATTEGSYEQYF. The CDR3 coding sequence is TGTGCCACAACAGAGGGGTCCTACGAGCAGTACTTC.

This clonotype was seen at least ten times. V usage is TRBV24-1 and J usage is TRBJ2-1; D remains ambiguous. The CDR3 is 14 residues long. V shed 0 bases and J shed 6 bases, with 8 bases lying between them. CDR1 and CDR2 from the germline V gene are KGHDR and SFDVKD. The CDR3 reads CATSDLTVGNEQFF. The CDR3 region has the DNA TGTGCCACCAGTGATTTGACCGTTGGCAATGAGCAGTTCTTC.

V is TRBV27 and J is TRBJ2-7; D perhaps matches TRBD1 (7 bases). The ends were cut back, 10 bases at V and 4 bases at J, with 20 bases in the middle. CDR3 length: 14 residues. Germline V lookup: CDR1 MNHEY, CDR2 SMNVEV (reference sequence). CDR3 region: CATSHRGTAYEQYF. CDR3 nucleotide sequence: TGTGCCACCTCCCACCGGGGGACAGCATACGAGCAGTACTTC.

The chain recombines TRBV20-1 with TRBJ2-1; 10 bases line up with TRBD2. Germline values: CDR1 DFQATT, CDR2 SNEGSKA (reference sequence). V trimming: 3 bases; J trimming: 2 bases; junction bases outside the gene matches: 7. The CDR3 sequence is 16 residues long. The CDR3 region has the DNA TGCAGTGCTAGTGAGACTAGCGGGTTCCCCTACAATGAGCAGTTCTTC. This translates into CSASETSGFPYNEQFF.